This T cell receptor (beta chain) was recorded in a study of T cell responses to AZD1222 COVID-19 vaccine (dated by TCRdb to the early 2020s). In the study overall: AZD1222 recipients given second doses at about 4 weeks or at about 12 weeks were pooled, since spike-specific TCR depth and breadth were not found to differ between the two schedules. TCR sequencing covered roughly 230 trial participants: 200 to 210 given two doses of AZD1222 and about 26 given two doses of MenACWY control vaccine. Trial participants were enrolled by age into subgroups of 18-55, 56-69 and 70-plus years, and approximately 150, 30 and 60 TCR-sequenced participants, respectively, were included in these subgroups. The paper as a whole reports these results and caveats: In the small 56-69-year group, the increase in depth fell short of significance, most likely because of low power. No day 14 peak-response samples were available, so repertoires were characterized only after the peak T cell response. Reportedly, almost half of the unique spike-specific TCRs recognized epitopes lying outside the regions that are mutated in the B.1.351 and B.1.1.7 variants. Participants were mostly white British, with more females than males. The authors suggested clonal diversity may have been underestimated. Vaccine-associated CD4 TCRs spanned the whole spike protein, with dominant responses in regions 160-218 and 743-854. A significant rise in spike-specific TCR breadth and depth was observed after two AZD1222 doses relative to day 0 and relative to MenACWY recipients. Conclusions about previously exposed vaccinees are limited, since just five or six AZD1222 recipients were seropositive for SARS-CoV-2 at baseline.

A distance of 14 bases separates the germline ends of V and J, which lose 7 bases and 5 bases respectively. CDR1 and CDR2, per the germline V gene (reference sequence), are LNHDA and SQIVND. The CDR3 runs 13 amino acids, cysteine and phenylalanine included. Only the CDR3 part of the read is kept: 39 bases, read in frame from the first base. This clone was observed once. This receptor's antigen is unknown. Base-call qualities are not available, and no considerably larger clone is one nucleotide away. The sample's time point label, in plain terms: baseline before first vaccination. Vaccinee samples were obtained from the UK trials COV001 and COV002, which included a single-blind randomized controlled phase 2/3 trial of AZD1222 (ChAdOx1 nCoV-19) in healthy adults. Trial participant PBMC samples were collected at day 0 and day 28 after the second dose for TCRbeta chain sequencing. The CDR3 regions of human TCRbeta chains were subjected to immunosequencing. In the source study's methods: TCRs in the repertoires were matched against a reference library of SARS-CoV-2-specific TCRs that had been generated with the MIRA antigen-specificity platform. Breadth was defined as the fraction of unique TCRs that were SARS-CoV-2-associated. Depth was defined as the fraction of total T cells that were SARS-CoV-2-associated. Using the MIRA data, each spike-specific TCR was mapped to the spike region that the TCR reacts to and placed in a CD4 or CD8 class. Log10-transformed breadth and depth values were compared by one-way ANOVA with Sidak's multiple comparisons tests. TCRdb took this table from immuneACCESS and kept in-frame rearrangements with V and J called. Such tables lack part of the clones; where checked against another copy, unresolved V genes explain under half of the gap, and the rest is unexplained. That table furnishes V, J and clone size, whereas the DNA furnished D and trimming. Here the sample has roughly 160,000 clones; 75% to 90% occur a single time. The ten largest clones represent about 6.9% of the sample.

This chain joins TRBV19 to TRBJ1-1; TRBD1 is a weak D gene call, 5 bases matching. The input for sequencing was peripheral blood, taken on day 0 of AZD1222 vaccination. This receptor was taken from an adult in good health. The nucleotides are TGTGCCAGTAAACAGTGGAGGGGAACTGAAGCTTTCTTT. Its translation reads: CASKQWRGTEAFF.